The sequence of this TCR beta chain was determined in a study of CD8 T cells in ankylosing spondylitis. Overall study results and limits: Both synovial fluid and blood in reactive arthritis had previously been reported to carry some motif variants. In ankylosing spondylitis blood, a motif of roughly 8 highly homologous TCR beta variants appeared characteristic. Significant enrichment of disease-linked clones was reportedly seen in matched ankylosing spondylitis synovial fluid.

The CDR3 is 12 residues long. Germline assignment: CDR1 SQVTM and CDR2 ANQGSEA. Trimming at V came to 5 bases and at J to 6 bases, leaving 5 bases not matched to a gene. Note on this clonotype: Its antigen is undetermined.

In making TCR beta libraries, quantitative 5'-RACE with molecular barcodes was used. TCRdb redid the calling of the 5' RACE reads with MiXCR, one entry per CDR3 protein. The sample holds hundreds of thousands of distinct CDR3 sequences, about an eighth seen once. The sample taken for sequencing was blood, either unsorted or a sorted T cell fraction (not recorded which). The chain joins TRBV29-1 to TRBJ2-3, with TRBD1 matching 7 bases. This receptor was obtained from a male donor with ankylosing spondylitis. CDR3 DNA sequence: TGCAGCGTTAAAGGGGGCAGCGATACGCAGTATTTT. It specifies CSVKGGSDTQYF.